Presented here are 7 T cell receptor beta chains from one specimen sequenced in a study of monozygotic twins with inflammatory bowel disease. TCRdb re-called the 5' RACE reads; one entry per CDR3 protein, DNA not given. Its clone listing holds around 370,000 distinct CDR3 sequences. The specimen sequenced was blood. These receptors originate from a human donor with ulcerative colitis or Crohn's disease, or a healthy co-twin of an affected twin (not recorded which).

The CDR3 loop is CASSYGTGPSTEAFF. The chain combines TRBV6-5 with TRBJ1-1; the TCRdb call, TRBD1, lacks DNA for checking. CDR1 and CDR2 from the germline V gene are MNHEY and SVGAGI. The CDR3 covers 15 residues.

V gene TRBV6-1 combines with J gene TRBJ2-2; TCRdb lists TRBD2, though no DNA is available to test this call. The CDR3 is 17 amino acids. Germline CDR1 and CDR2: MNHNS and SASEGT. This chain's CDR3 is CASSLISGGANTGELFF.

The CDR3 region is CASSQAGLGLAFSEQYF. This sequence joins TRBV4-2 and TRBJ2-7; TCRdb names TRBD2, which stays unverified in the absence of DNA. CDR3 length: 17 residues. Germline V gives CDR1 LGHNA, CDR2 YNFKEQ.

This chain links TRBV12-3 or TRBV12-4 with TRBJ1-3; checking the TCRdb D call of TRBD1 is not possible without DNA. The CDR3 runs to 15 residues. The CDR3 here is CASSPRTGPGNTIYF.

The chain employs TRBV3-1 and TRBJ1-1; lacking DNA, the TRBD1 call made by TCRdb goes unchecked. CDR3 length: 15 amino acids. The V gene's germline CDR1 is LGHDT and CDR2 YNNKEL (reference sequence). CDR3 in amino acids: CASSLSRDRERQAFF. Combining the CDR3 with reference TRBV3-1 and TRBJ1-1 gives the whole variable domain DTAVSQTPKYLVTQMGNDKSIKCEQNLGHDTMYWYKQDSKKFLKIMFSYNNKELIINETVPNRFSPKSPDKAHLNLHINSLELGDSAVYFCASSLSRDRERQAFFGQGTRLTVV.

This sequence joins TRBV10-3 and TRBJ2-3. The CDR3 spans 14 residues. CDR1 ENHRY and CDR2 SYGVKD come from the germline V gene. The CDR3 spells CAISEETVTDTQYF.

The CDR3 protein is CASSYVVGTGGPMNTEAFF. The chain is built from TRBV6-2 or TRBV6-3 and TRBJ1-1; TCRdb's assignment of TRBD1 cannot be checked, as there is no DNA. Germline values: CDR1 MNHEY, CDR2 SVGEGT. The CDR3 length is 19 residues.